One TCR beta chain is described in this entry. As yet, its antigen is unknown. The sample comes from a study of T cell responses to AZD1222 COVID-19 vaccine. General study points: Only six or seven AZD1222 recipients tested seropositive at baseline.

Clones were sequenced by immunoSEQ multiplex PCR, and TCRdb holds only the in-frame ones, with some missing. The sample lists 150,000 to 200,000 clones; more than 75% were seen once. This CDR3 has 16 residues. CDR1 is SGDLS and CDR2 is YYNGEE in the germline V gene. V was shortened by 2 bases and J by 4 bases, with 16 bases between the two germline ends. The rearrangement joins TRBV9 to TRBJ2-1; possibly TRBD1 or TRBD2 for D (5 bases each). This clonotype originated in an adult who received the AZD1222 COVID-19 vaccine. Specimen: peripheral blood, collected 28 days after the second AZD1222 dose. CDR3 loop: CASSVGGTVGYNEQFF. For the CDR3, the DNA is TGTGCCAGCAGCGTTGGTGGGACCGTGGGGTACAATGAGCAGTTCTTC.